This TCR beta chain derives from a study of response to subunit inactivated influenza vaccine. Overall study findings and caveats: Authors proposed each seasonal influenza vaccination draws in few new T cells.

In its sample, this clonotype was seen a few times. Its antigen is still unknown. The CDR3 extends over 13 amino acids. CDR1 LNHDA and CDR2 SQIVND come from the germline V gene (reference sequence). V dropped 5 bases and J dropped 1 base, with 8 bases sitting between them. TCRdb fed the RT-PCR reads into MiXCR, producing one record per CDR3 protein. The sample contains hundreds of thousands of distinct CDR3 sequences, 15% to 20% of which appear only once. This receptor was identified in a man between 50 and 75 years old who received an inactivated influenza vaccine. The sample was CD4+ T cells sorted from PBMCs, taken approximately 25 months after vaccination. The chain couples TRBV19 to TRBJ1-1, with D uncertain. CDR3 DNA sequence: TGTGCCAGTAGTGACACGAAGAACACTGAAGCTTTCTTT. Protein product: CASSDTKNTEAFF.